These T cell receptor beta chains were read from a single sample in a study of PD-1 blockade in classical Hodgkin lymphoma. The assay was immunoSEQ multiplex PCR, and TCRdb's table has in-frame clones only and misses some. The data hold some 96,000 clones, with roughly 76% observed a single time. Specimen: peripheral blood mononuclear cells (PBMCs), collected before the second cycle of nivolumab. All receptors derive from a human donor with classical Hodgkin lymphoma. Both conserved end residues are part of each CDR3. D genes are given only for firm matches. Some rows mark clone size as missing; the rest say once, few, many or name a class of expanded clone.

CASSLDRLRGEQYF TGTGCCAGCAGCTTAGACCGACTGCGAGGCGAGCAGTACTTC TRBJ2-7 few . TRBV7-2
CASSPGRLAGIQYF TGTGCCAGCAGCCCTGGGCGACTAGCGGGAATTCAGTACTTC TRBJ2-5 . TRBD2 TRBV28
CASSSPYEQYF TGTGCCAGCAGTTCCCCTTACGAGCAGTACTTC TRBJ2-7 . . TRBV6-5
CASSPWGGSLYNEQFF TGTGCCAGCAGCCCCTGGGGGGGAAGCCTTTACAATGAGCAGTTCTTC TRBJ2-1 . TRBD2 TRBV5-4
CATTRPGREEAFF TGTGCCACCACCCGGCCCGGACGGGAGGAAGCTTTCTTT TRBJ1-1 . . TRBV28
CASTSGLAESGGELFF TGTGCCAGTACCTCGGGCCTAGCGGAGTCCGGCGGGGAGCTGTTTTTT TRBJ2-2 . TRBD2 TRBV19
CASSQEGPGQGRTEAFF TGCGCCAGCAGCCAAGAGGGTCCGGGACAGGGTCGAACTGAAGCTTTCTTT TRBJ1-1 . TRBD1 TRBV4-3
CRAGTGETEAFF TGCAGGGCAGGGACAGGTGAGACTGAAGCTTTCTTT TRBJ1-1 . TRBD1 TRBV29-1
CASSSRMGEQYF TGTGCCAGCAGTTCCAGGATGGGAGAGCAGTACTTC TRBJ2-7 . . TRBV6-6
CSLPEGEKLFF TGCAGCCTCCCAGAGGGTGAAAAACTGTTTTTT TRBJ1-4 few . TRBV29-1
CASSSGTNYNEQFF TGTGCCAGCAGCTCCGGGACAAACTACAATGAGCAGTTCTTC TRBJ2-1 . . TRBV4-2
CASSRHRGLAYEQYF TGTGCCAGCAGCCGTCACAGGGGGCTCGCCTACGAGCAGTACTTC TRBJ2-7 . TRBD1 TRBV5-8
CASSPQRGSSGNTIYF TGTGCCAGCTCACCACAGAGGGGCTCCTCTGGAAACACCATATATTTT TRBJ1-3 once . TRBV18
CASSVEEGSTYEQYF TGTGCCAGCAGCGTAGAAGAGGGATCAACCTACGAGCAGTACTTC TRBJ2-7 . . TRBV9
CASSFAGANVLTF TGCGCCAGCAGCTTTGCAGGGGCCAACGTCCTGACTTTC TRBJ2-6 . . TRBV5-1
CAISGGLAAQYF TGTGCCATCAGTGGTGGACTAGCTGCGCAGTACTTC TRBJ2-7 few TRBD2 TRBV10-3
CASSPRGWDEQYF TGTGCCAGTAGCCCCCGGGGATGGGACGAGCAGTACTTC TRBJ2-7 . . TRBV19
CASTPGPSSRQYEQFF TGTGCCAGCACCCCGGGGCCTAGTTCCCGACAATATGAGCAGTTCTTC TRBJ2-1 . . TRBV7-2
CASSHGQMNTEAFF TGTGCCAGCAGTCATGGACAGATGAACACTGAAGCTTTCTTT TRBJ1-1 once . TRBV6-5
CASSLGPPTDTQYF TGTGCCAGCAGCTTAGGGCCGCCAACAGATACGCAGTATTTT TRBJ2-3 . . TRBV5-4
CASSRVGQVSYEQYF TGTGCCAGCTCACGTGTGGGCCAAGTATCCTACGAGCAGTACTTC TRBJ2-7 . . TRBV18
CASSVELSGFYNEQFF TGTGCCAGCAGCGTAGAGCTTAGCGGGTTTTACAATGAGCAGTTCTTC TRBJ2-1 . TRBD2 TRBV9
CASKRLAGDEQFF TGTGCCAGCAAACGACTAGCGGGAGATGAGCAGTTCTTC TRBJ2-1 once TRBD2 TRBV27
CASSLEYYNEQFF TGTGCCAGCAGCTTAGAATATTACAATGAGCAGTTCTTC TRBJ2-1 once . TRBV7-8
CASSATPTSGRKYEQYF TGTGCCAGCAGTGCTACCCCCACTAGCGGGAGAAAATACGAGCAGTACTTC TRBJ2-7 . TRBD2 TRBV28
CASSLVGRLSSYEQYF TGTGCCAGCAGCTTGGTCGGTCGGCTTTCCTCCTACGAGCAGTACTTC TRBJ2-7 . . TRBV5-6
CASSETSGNTGELFF TGTGCCAGTAGTGAGACTAGCGGGAACACCGGGGAGCTGTTTTTT TRBJ2-2 once TRBD2 TRBV19
CSVESAGGYTF TGCAGCGTTGAGTCAGCCGGGGGCTACACCTTC TRBJ1-2 . . TRBV29-1
CASSLDPAGGLYEQYF TGTGCCAGCAGCTTGGATCCGGCGGGAGGACTCTACGAGCAGTACTTC TRBJ2-7 . TRBD2 TRBV5-4
CASRQQGNTEAFF TGTGCCAGCAGGCAACAGGGAAACACTGAAGCTTTCTTT TRBJ1-1 . . TRBV6-5
CAISGGATNEKLFF TGTGCCATCAGTGGCGGAGCAACTAATGAAAAACTGTTTTTT TRBJ1-4 few . TRBV10-3
CASSLESASYEQYF TGTGCCAGCAGCTTGGAAAGCGCCTCCTACGAGCAGTACTTC TRBJ2-7 few . TRBV5-4
CASSATVNTEAFF TGTGCCAGCAGCGCGACAGTTAACACTGAAGCTTTCTTT TRBJ1-1 . . TRBV6-4
CASSASGQGVSDTQYF TGCGCCAGCAGCGCATCGGGACAGGGAGTTTCAGATACGCAGTATTTT TRBJ2-3 once TRBD1 TRBV5-1
CASSLVGQQMNTEAFF TGTGCCAGCAGCTTAGTAGGGCAGCAAATGAACACTGAAGCTTTCTTT TRBJ1-1 . . TRBV11-2
CASSATGYEQYF TGTGCCAGCAGTGCCACGGGATACGAGCAGTACTTC TRBJ2-7 . . TRBV28
CASSASGTRSLEQYF TGTGCCAGCAGTGCCTCAGGGACACGGAGCCTCGAGCAGTACTTC TRBJ2-7 . . TRBV6-1
CASSQQFQNEQFF TGCGCCAGCAGCCAGCAGTTCCAGAACGAGCAGTTCTTC TRBJ2-1 . . TRBV4-1
CSVRGGQETQYF TGCAGCGTACGGGGGGGCCAAGAGACCCAGTACTTC TRBJ2-5 . TRBD2 TRBV29-1
CASSNRVLRTEQYF TGTGCCAGCAGTAACAGGGTATTAAGGACGGAGCAGTACTTC TRBJ2-7 . . TRBV6-1
CASSLNTGELFF TGTGCCAGCAGCCTGAACACCGGGGAGCTGTTTTTT TRBJ2-2 once . TRBV4-2
CATSREMRGTEAFF TGTGCCACCAGCAGAGAAATGAGGGGCACTGAAGCTTTCTTT TRBJ1-1 . . TRBV15
CASSAYRDREAFF TGTGCCAGCAGCGCCTACCGGGACAGGGAAGCTTTCTTT TRBJ1-1 . TRBD1 TRBV9
CASSEARLSNQPQHF TGTGCCAGCAGTGAGGCGAGACTTAGCAATCAGCCCCAGCATTTT TRBJ1-5 . . TRBV6-1
CASSEARTYNEQFF TGTGCCAGCAGCGAGGCGCGGACCTACAATGAGCAGTTCTTC TRBJ2-1 . . TRBV7-2
CASSLLGLADLNEQFF TGTGCCAGCAGTTTATTGGGCCTAGCGGATCTCAATGAGCAGTTCTTC TRBJ2-1 . TRBD2 TRBV27
CASSATGMGQPQHF TGTGCCAGCAGCGCGACAGGGATGGGTCAGCCCCAGCATTTT TRBJ1-5 . TRBD1 TRBV6-5
CASTIFGGNTIYF TGTGCCAGCACCATTTTTGGTGGAAACACCATATATTTT TRBJ1-3 . . TRBV5-4
CASSMGAASLYGYTF TGTGCCAGCAGTATGGGAGCCGCGAGCCTCTATGGCTACACCTTC TRBJ1-2 . . TRBV27
CASSLDASSQETQYF TGTGCCAGCAGCTTAGATGCTAGCAGCCAAGAGACCCAGTACTTC TRBJ2-5 . . TRBV11-2
CASSPLDRTDTQYF TGTGCCAGCTCACCTTTGGACCGCACAGATACGCAGTATTTT TRBJ2-3 . . TRBV18
CASSFELMDEQYF TGTGCCAGCAGCTTCGAGTTGATGGACGAGCAGTACTTC TRBJ2-7 . . TRBV7-2
CASSPQGTEAFF TGTGCCAGCTCCCCCCAGGGCACTGAAGCTTTCTTT TRBJ1-1 . . TRBV18
CASRGPEGYNEQFF TGCGCCAGCAGGGGACCCGAAGGTTACAATGAGCAGTTCTTC TRBJ2-1 few . TRBV10-1
CASSQVASGRAGGELFF TGTGCCAGCAGTCAAGTGGCTAGCGGGAGGGCCGGTGGGGAGCTGTTTTTT TRBJ2-2 . TRBD2 TRBV25-1
CASSFGFGVQETQYF TGTGCCAGCAGTTTTGGTTTCGGGGTCCAAGAGACCCAGTACTTC TRBJ2-5 . . TRBV27
CASSSGTSNEQYF TGTGCCAGCAGCTCCGGGACTAGTAACGAGCAGTACTTC TRBJ2-7 . TRBD2 TRBV27
CASSPQGYEQYF TGTGCCAGCAGTCCACAGGGCTACGAGCAGTACTTC TRBJ2-7 . . TRBV28
CASGTYNGELFF TGTGCCAGTGGGACTTACAACGGGGAGCTGTTTTTT TRBJ2-2 . . TRBV28